These T cell receptor beta chains were read from a single sample in a study of CD8+CD57+ T cells in acquired aplastic anemia. TCRdb redid the calling of the reads with MiXCR, one entry per CDR3 protein. Here the sample spans 180,000 or so distinct CDR3 sequences, 48% being singletons. Sequences were obtained from sorted CD4+, CD8+, or CD8+CD57+ T cells (not recorded which) from PBMCs. Every receptor here comes from a human donor with aplastic anemia. Each CDR3 is given with its conserved first and last residue. Each record gives: clone size, D gene, J gene, V gene, CDR3 DNA, CDR3 protein. The D gene is left open where the match is weak. Clone size, where shown, is once, few, many, or a class for clones that have expanded.

>many|-|TRBJ1-4|TRBV19
TGTGCCAGTAGCGGACCGGGACACGTCGAGGAAAAACTGTTTTTT
CASSGPGHVEEKLFF
>many|-|TRBJ2-7|TRBV20-1
TGCAGTGCTAGAGATTGGGGGGGCACCTACGAGCAGTACTTC
CSARDWGGTYEQYF
>many|-|TRBJ1-5|TRBV20-1
TGCAGTGCTAGAGAAGAGGGGCTCCTTGGAAATCAGCCCCAGCATTTT
CSAREEGLLGNQPQHF
>-|-|TRBJ2-3|TRBV29-1
TGCAGCGCACCCTTAAGCTCCGATACGCAGTATTTT
CSAPLSSDTQYF
>-|TRBD1|TRBJ1-4|TRBV27
TGTGCCAGCAGACTAGACAGGGCGGAAAAACTGTTTTTT
CASRLDRAEKLFF
>-|-|TRBJ1-2|TRBV2
TGTGCCAGCAGTGACCCCAGAGAGGGTACCTACACCTTC
CASSDPREGTYTF
>many|-|TRBJ2-6|TRBV29-1
TGCAGTGCCGGGACGAGCTCTGGGGCCAACGTCCTGACTTTC
CSAGTSSGANVLTF
>-|-|TRBJ2-3|TRBV10-3
TGTGCCATCAGGAGAGCGGATTCCACAGATACGCAGTATTTT
CAIRRADSTDTQYF
>-|TRBD1|TRBJ1-5|TRBV7-2
TGTGCCAGCAGCTTAGCGTTCCCCGGGACAGGGGTTAGCAATCAGCCCCAGCATTTT
CASSLAFPGTGVSNQPQHF
>-|-|TRBJ1-1|TRBV2
TGTGCCAGCATGGGGGAACGAAACACTGAAGCTTTCTTT
CASMGERNTEAFF
>few|-|TRBJ2-3|TRBV28
TGTGCCAGCTCCCGCGTCGGGTGGACAGATACGCAGTATTTT
CASSRVGWTDTQYF
>many|-|TRBJ2-3|TRBV6-1
TGTGCCAGCACTGAGCGGGCCAGCACAGATACGCAGTATTTT
CASTERASTDTQYF
>many|-|TRBJ2-1|TRBV29-1
TGCAGCGTTGATGGCGAGGGGAATGAGCAGTTCTTC
CSVDGEGNEQFF
>-|TRBD2|TRBJ2-3|TRBV7-3
TGTGCCAGCAGCACCCCTAGCGGGAGTTCAGATACGCAGTATTTT
CASSTPSGSSDTQYF
>-|-|TRBJ1-4|TRBV20-1
TGCAGTGCTAGGCCCCTGACAGATAATGAAAAACTGTTTTTT
CSARPLTDNEKLFF
>-|-|TRBJ2-4|TRBV5-6
TGTGCCAGCAGCTTAAGGGGCAAAAACATTCAGTACTTC
CASSLRGKNIQYF